The 21 T cell receptor beta chains below come from one sample, sequenced in a study of beta chain features in type 1 diabetes. General study points: Moderate but significant shortening of TCRB CDR3s was recorded in all four CD4+ subsets from Type 1 diabetes patients.

These receptors have no identified antigens. Since all of the isolated RNA was reverse transcribed, expressed TCRB transcripts were what got sequenced. Method: immunoSEQ multiplex PCR; TCRdb's copy keeps in-frame clones and lacks some. The table shows hundreds of thousands of clones, with about 12% occurring only once. The specimen sequenced was naive CD4+ T cells from blood. The receptors come from a young woman with type 1 diabetes.

This clone was observed a few times. The chain combines TRBV7-2 with TRBJ2-1, with D possibly TRBD2 on 6 matching bases. Germline CDR1 reads SGHTA; CDR2 reads FQGNSA. CDR3 length equals 16 residues. Trimming took 6 bases from V and 0 from J, leaving 15 bases between them. The CDR3 bases are TGTGCCAGCAGACAATCCGGGACTCTCTCCTACAATGAGCAGTTCTTC. It is translated as CASRQSGTLSYNEQFF. Variable domain in full (rest from reference TRBV7-2 and TRBJ2-1): GAGVSQSPSNKVTEKGKDVELRCDPISGHTALYWYRQSLGQGLEFLIYFQGNSAPDKSGLPSDRFSAERTGGSVSTLTIQRTQQEDSAVYLCASRQSGTLSYNEQFFGPGTRLTVL.

Only a few counts were recorded for this clone. The V gene is TRBV19, the J gene TRBJ2-3; 7 positions match TRBD1. CDR1 and CDR2 from the germline V gene are LNHDA and SQIVND (reference sequence). The CDR3 is 15 residues long. With V trimmed by 4 bases and J by 3 bases, 7 bases remained unmatched. The CDR3 spells CASSTALTGTDTQYF. CDR3 sequence (DNA): TGTGCCAGTAGTACGGCCCTGACAGGGACAGATACGCAGTATTTT.

The V and J genes are TRBV10-3 and TRBJ2-2; D perhaps matches TRBD1 (6 bases). The CDR3 sequence is 15 residues long. CDR1 is ENHRY and CDR2 is SYGVKD in the germline V gene. With 2 bases removed from V and 3 bases from J, the gap between germline ends came to 10 bases. CDR3: CAISEQGTHTGELFF. The CDR3 nucleotides are TGTGCCATCAGTGAGCAGGGGACCCACACCGGGGAGCTGTTTTTT.

This clone came up a few times. The chain links TRBV29-1 to TRBJ1-1, with D possibly matching TRBD1 (5 bases). The V and J ends lost 5 bases and 1 base respectively, with 14 bases between them. The CDR3 covers 14 residues. Looked up from germline, CDR1 is SQVTM and CDR2 is ANQGSEA. The CDR3 protein is CSVHPGGTNTEAFF. CDR3 sequence (DNA): TGCAGCGTTCACCCGGGGGGGACGAACACTGAAGCTTTCTTT.

The sample holds a few counts of this clone. This chain uses TRBV5-1 with TRBJ2-7, with TRBD1 identical over 8 bases. Germline values: CDR1 SGHRS, CDR2 YFSETQ. The CDR3 runs 14 residues. J was trimmed by 2 bases and V by 4 bases; bases with no gene match: 5. Here the CDR3 DNA reads TGCGCCAGCAGCGGAGGGACAGGACCCTACGAGCAGTACTTC. It yields the protein CASSGGTGPYEQYF.

The chain joins TRBV4-3 to TRBJ2-7; TRBD1 is a possible D gene (5 bases). CDR3 length equals 13 residues. Germline CDR1 LGHNA, CDR2 YSLEER. V lost 6 bases and J lost 3, with 12 bases in between. The CDR3 loop is CASSPDSRYEQYF. The CDR3 bases are TGCGCCAGCAGTCCAGACAGTCGCTACGAGCAGTACTTC.

This clone appeared a few times. CDR3 region: CSVAVISGANVLTF. As DNA, the CDR3 is TGCAGCGTGGCAGTAATCTCTGGGGCCAACGTCCTGACTTTC. This rearrangement joins TRBV29-1 to TRBJ2-6, with no clear D. This CDR3 is 14 amino acids long. Trimming shortened V by 6 bases and J by 0 bases, and 9 bases separated the two germline ends. Germline loops: CDR1 SQVTM, CDR2 ANQGSEA.

The chain links TRBV6-5 to TRBJ2-1, with 8 nucleotides matching TRBD2. This CDR3 has 15 amino acids. The ends lost 6 bases at V and 6 bases at J; junction bases unmatched: 10. Germline V lookup: CDR1 MNHEY, CDR2 SVGAGI. CDR3 sequence reads: CASRSFSGKGNEQFF. The CDR3 region has the DNA TGTGCCAGCAGGAGTTTTAGCGGGAAGGGCAATGAGCAGTTCTTC.

This clone was counted a few times. V gene TRBV7-3 combines with J gene TRBJ2-5; TRBD2 might be the D (6 bases). The germline V gene encodes CDR1 SGHTA and CDR2 FQGTGA. With 5 bases removed from V and 5 bases from J, the gap between germline ends came to 12 bases. This CDR3 is built from 13 residues. CDR3 in amino acids: CASSPTSFETQYF. The CDR3 DNA sequence: TGTGCCAGCAGCCCGACTAGTTTCGAGACCCAGTACTTC. Supplemented by reference TRBV7-3 and TRBJ2-5, the full variable domain reads GAGVSQTPSNKVTEKGKYVELRCDPISGHTALYWYRQSLGQGPEFLIYFQGTGAADDSGLPNDRFFAVRPEGSVSTLKIQRTERGDSAVYLCASSPTSFETQYFGPGTRLLVL.

There are a few counts of this clone. The chain recombines TRBV14 with TRBJ2-5; 7 bases are a match to TRBD2. Looked up from germline, CDR1 is SGHDN and CDR2 is FVKESK. J gave up 1 base and V 4 bases, and 3 bases lay outside the gene matches. The CDR3 runs 14 residues. In nucleotides, the CDR3 is TGTGCCAGCAGCCGGGGGGGTTTCCAAGAGACCCAGTACTTC. Its translation is CASSRGGFQETQYF.

The sample holds a few counts of this clone. The chain links TRBV5-4 to TRBJ1-4; D remains unclear. The CDR3 consists of 14 residues. V was cut by 5 bases and J by 2 bases, with 10 bases left in between. Per germline, CDR1 SGHNT and CDR2 YYREEE (reference sequence). DNA for the CDR3: TGTGCCAGCAGTCCCGGGGTGACTAATGAAAAACTGTTTTTT. It specifies CASSPGVTNEKLFF.

The chain couples TRBV21-1 to TRBJ1-1; the D segment call TRBD1 is taken from the table without a DNA check. TRBV21-1 constitutes a pseudogene. The CDR3 consists of 12 residues. CDR3 in amino acids: CASPGQDTEAFF. The CDR3 DNA sequence: TGTGCCAGTCCTGGACAAGACACTGAAGCTTTCTTT.

The J gene is TRBJ2-3, the V gene TRBV7-2; 11 nucleotides agree with TRBD2. From germline, CDR1 is SGHTA and CDR2 FQGNSA. CDR3 size: 15 residues. The V segment lost 6 bases and the J segment 4 bases; nucleotides outside the gene matches: 6. In DNA form, the CDR3 reads TGTGCCAGCAGTGCGGCTAGCGGGAGGTCAGATACGCAGTATTTT. Translating it yields CASSAASGRSDTQYF.

The CDR3 sequence: CASSFTGRGNYGYTF. DNA for the CDR3: TGTGCCAGCAGCTTTACAGGTCGGGGGAACTATGGCTACACCTTC. The chain recombines TRBV7-2 with TRBJ1-2; TRBD1 is a possible D gene (5 bases). Between the trimmed V and J ends, which lost 3 bases and 2 bases, there was a span of 13 bases. Germline V gene sequence: CDR1 SGHTA, CDR2 FQGNSA. The CDR3 extends over 15 amino acids.

This clone was observed a handful of times. The chain uses TRBV5-4 and TRBJ2-5; 12 bases align to TRBD1. This CDR3 spans 16 amino acids. V shed 2 bases, J shed 4 bases, and the junction held 6 bases outside the gene matches. CDR1 and CDR2 from the germline V gene are SGHNT and YYREEE (reference sequence). CDR3 bases: TGTGCCAGCAGCTTACCCGGGACAGGGGGCGGAGAGACCCAGTACTTC. Translation: CASSLPGTGGGETQYF.

The chain couples TRBV7-2 to TRBJ2-5; D remains ambiguous. V lost 4 bases and J 5 bases, leaving 8 bases between the germline ends. CDR1 SGHTA and CDR2 FQGNSA come from the germline V gene. CDR3 length equals 12 residues. The CDR3 is CASSSPLETQYF. CDR3 sequence (DNA): TGTGCCAGCAGCTCCCCTTTGGAGACCCAGTACTTC.

This clone appeared a few times. The chain uses TRBV6-6 and TRBJ2-3; 8 bases map to TRBD1. Germline CDR1 and CDR2: MNHNY and SVGAGI (reference sequence). The V segment lost 7 bases and the J segment 4 bases; nucleotides outside the gene matches: 7. CDR3 length: 14 residues. The CDR3 DNA reads as TGTGCCAGCACCCTTATACAGGGGGCAGATACGCAGTATTTT. It codes for CASTLIQGADTQYF.

The chain is built from TRBV30 and TRBJ1-5, with D possibly matching TRBD1 (5 bases). In germline, CDR1 is GTSNPN, CDR2 SVGIG (reference sequence). V lost 1 base, J lost 2 bases, and 9 bases lay in between. The CDR3 contains 14 residues. For the CDR3, the DNA is TGTGCCTGGAGTGCATGGGGGGGCAATCAGCCCCAGCATTTT. This translates into CAWSAWGGNQPQHF.

The chain recombines TRBV6-1 with TRBJ2-1; 12 positions agree with TRBD2. Per the germline V gene, CDR1 is MNHNS and CDR2 is SASEGT. The CDR3 runs to 17 residues. J was trimmed by 11 bases and V by 1 base; bases with no gene match: 12. The CDR3 DNA reads TGTGCCAGCAGTGAAGTATGGCTAGCGGGGGGGCAATCAAAGCAGTTCTTC. Protein sequence: CASSEVWLAGGQSKQFF.

In DNA, the CDR3 is TGTGCTAGTGCCTTGGGGGGCACCGGGGAGCTGTTTTTT. This sequence encodes CASALGGTGELFF. The chain uses TRBV12-5 and TRBJ2-2, with a tentative D call TRBD2 (6 bases). Germline CDR1 LGHNT, CDR2 FRNRAP. The CDR3 has 13 residues. The ends were cut back, 7 bases at V and 4 bases at J, with 10 bases in the middle.

This clone was counted between two and nine times. This sequence joins TRBV14 and TRBJ2-3; D is unresolved. V was trimmed by 5 bases and J by 5 bases, leaving 5 bases between them. The CDR3 length is 11 residues. The germline CDR1 and CDR2 sequences are SGHDN and FVKESK. The CDR3 loop reads CASSSRDTQYF. The CDR3 nucleotides read TGTGCCAGCAGCTCGCGAGATACGCAGTATTTT.